This TCR beta chain was recovered during a study of blood T cell repertoires in COVID-19. Authors' methods: Counts of nucleated cells, estimated from reference gene primer amplification, were obtained. Only in-frame clones appear in the TCRdb table, and some are missing; sequencing was by immunoSEQ multiplex PCR. Clone size and the V and J calls come from that table; the DNA yielded D and trimming. The sample has around 140,000 clones, over 70% seen once; the top ten hold around 10%. Clinical history as reported by participants underpinned cohort assignment. Either two negative PCRs, clearance, or symptom resolution qualified Cohort 3 donors as recovered. V shed 5 bases, J shed 4 bases, and the junction held 6 bases outside the gene matches. The V gene's germline CDR1 is MNHEY and CDR2 SVGEGT. The CDR3 totals 15 residues.

The specimen was PBMCs or T cells enriched from blood (not recorded which). The rearrangement links TRBV6-2 or TRBV6-3 to TRBJ2-4, with 9 bases aligning to TRBD1. This TCR was sampled from a man aged 55 to 70 who had recovered from COVID-19. DNA for the CDR3: TGTGCCAGCAGTCCCCGAGGGACAGGGAAAAACATTCAGTACTTC. It specifies CASSPRGTGKNIQYF.